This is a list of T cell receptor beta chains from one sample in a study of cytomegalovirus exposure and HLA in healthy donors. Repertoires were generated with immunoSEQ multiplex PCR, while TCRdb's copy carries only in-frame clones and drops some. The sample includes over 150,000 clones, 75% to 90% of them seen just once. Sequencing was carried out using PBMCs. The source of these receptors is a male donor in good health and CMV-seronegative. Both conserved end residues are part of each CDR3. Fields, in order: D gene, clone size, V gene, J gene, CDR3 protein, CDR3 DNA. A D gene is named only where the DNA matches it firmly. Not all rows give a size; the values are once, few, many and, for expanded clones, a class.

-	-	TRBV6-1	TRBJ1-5	CASTPTGIRDQPQHF	TGTGCCAGCACCCCTACAGGGATTAGGGATCAGCCCCAGCATTTT
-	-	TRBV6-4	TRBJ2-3	CASSGAMGSRGDTQYF	TGTGCCAGCAGTGGGGCCATGGGGAGTCGAGGGGATACGCAGTATTTT
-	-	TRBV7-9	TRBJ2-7	CASSESSYEQYF	TGTGCCAGCAGCGAGAGCTCCTACGAGCAGTACTTC
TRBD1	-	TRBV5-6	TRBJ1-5	CASSLTGSGQPQHF	TGTGCCAGCAGTTTGACAGGGTCAGGGCAGCCCCAGCATTTT
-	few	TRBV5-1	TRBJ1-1	CASSPSVGQNTEAFF	TGCGCCAGCAGCCCATCGGTTGGACAGAACACTGAAGCTTTCTTT
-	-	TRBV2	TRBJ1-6	CASRPTGSPGSPLHF	TGTGCCAGCAGACCCACCGGGAGCCCCGGGTCACCCCTCCACTTT
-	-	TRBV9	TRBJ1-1	CASSVATGATDTEAFF	TGTGCCAGCAGCGTAGCTACTGGGGCGACGGACACTGAAGCTTTCTTT
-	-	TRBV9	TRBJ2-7	CASSVGGTSYYEQYF	TGTGCCAGCAGCGTAGGAGGGACATCTTACTACGAGCAGTACTTC
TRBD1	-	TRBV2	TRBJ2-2	CASEGAGGRTGELFF	TGTGCCAGCGAGGGGGCAGGGGGTCGAACCGGGGAGCTGTTTTTT
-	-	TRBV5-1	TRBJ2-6	CASSPRAGGANVLTF	TGCGCCAGCAGCCCCAGGGCCGGTGGGGCCAACGTCCTGACTTTC
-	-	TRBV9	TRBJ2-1	CASSETGSSYNEQFF	TGTGCCAGCAGCGAAACGGGAAGCTCCTACAATGAGCAGTTCTTC
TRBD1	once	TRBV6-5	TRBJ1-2	CASSSSGGGYTF	TGTGCCAGCAGTTCCTCAGGGGGTGGCTACACCTTC
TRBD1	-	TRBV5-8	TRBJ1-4	CASSFFRDSLSLNEKLFF	TGTGCCAGCAGTTTTTTTCGGGACAGCTTATCACTTAATGAAAAACTGTTTTTT
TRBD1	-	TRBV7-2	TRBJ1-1	CASSPQGGRTEAFF	TGTGCCAGCAGTCCGCAGGGGGGACGGACTGAAGCTTTCTTT
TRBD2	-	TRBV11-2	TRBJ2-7	CASSLDRGGAYYEQYF	TGTGCCAGCAGCTTAGATCGGGGGGGGGCATACTACGAGCAGTACTTC
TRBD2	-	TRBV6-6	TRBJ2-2	CASSQASGGPTGELFF	TGTGCCAGCAGCCAAGCTAGCGGGGGCCCGACCGGGGAGCTGTTTTTT
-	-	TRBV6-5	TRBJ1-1	CASSYWGDNTEAFF	TGTGCCAGCAGTTATTGGGGGGATAACACTGAAGCTTTCTTT
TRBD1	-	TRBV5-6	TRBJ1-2	CASSPRTGAGYYGYTF	TGTGCCAGCAGCCCACGGACAGGGGCAGGGTACTATGGCTACACCTTC
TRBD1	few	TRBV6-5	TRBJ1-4	CASSSRTGGFEKLFF	TGTGCCAGCAGTTCCAGGACAGGGGGCTTTGAAAAACTGTTTTTT
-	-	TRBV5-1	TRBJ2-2	CASSSRGPNTGKLFF	TGCGCCAGCAGCTCCAGAGGGCCGAACACCGGGAAGCTGTTTTTT
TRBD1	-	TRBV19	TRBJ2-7	CASSHEAGQGTYEQYF	TGTGCCAGTAGTCACGAGGCGGGACAGGGGACCTACGAGCAGTACTTC
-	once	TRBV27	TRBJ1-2	CASSFVGGANYGYTF	TGTGCCAGCAGTTTTGTCGGGGGAGCGAACTATGGCTACACCTTC
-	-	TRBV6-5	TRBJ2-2	CASSYFPGLGAGELFF	TGTGCCAGCAGTTACTTTCCGGGACTCGGCGCCGGGGAGCTGTTTTTT
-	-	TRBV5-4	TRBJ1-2	CASSLGAYGYTF	TGTGCCAGCAGCTTGGGTGCGTATGGCTACACCTTC
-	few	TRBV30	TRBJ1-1	CAWSGVGHSSFF	TGTGCCTGGAGTGGAGTGGGACATTCTTCTTTCTTT
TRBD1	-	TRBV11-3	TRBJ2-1	CASSPGQEPFERQFF	TGTGCCAGCAGCCCAGGACAGGAGCCGTTTGAACGGCAGTTCTTC
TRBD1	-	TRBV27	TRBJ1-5	CATRTGPNQPQHF	TGTGCCACTAGGACAGGCCCCAATCAGCCCCAGCATTTT
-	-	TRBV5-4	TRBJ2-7	CASSLQGSYEQYF	TGTGCCAGCAGCTTACAGGGATCCTACGAGCAGTACTTC
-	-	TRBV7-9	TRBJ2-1	CASVRGVSYNEQFF	TGTGCCAGCGTGCGGGGCGTCTCCTACAATGAGCAGTTCTTC
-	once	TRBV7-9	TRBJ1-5	CASSFSSINQPQHF	TGTGCCAGCAGCTTCTCCAGTATAAATCAGCCCCAGCATTTT
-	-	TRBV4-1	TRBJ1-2	CASSQGRDSGYGYTF	TGCGCCAGCAGCCAAGGTAGGGACTCTGGCTATGGCTACACCTTC
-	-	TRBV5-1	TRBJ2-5	CASSLSSRGGGETQYF	TGCGCCAGCAGCTTGTCGAGTCGGGGAGGTGGGGAGACCCAGTACTTC
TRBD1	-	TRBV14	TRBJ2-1	CASSPAWDRGYNEQFF	TGTGCCAGCAGCCCCGCGTGGGACAGGGGCTACAATGAGCAGTTCTTC
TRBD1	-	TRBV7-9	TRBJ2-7	CASSPGTGYREQYF	TGTGCCAGCAGCCCAGGGACAGGGTATCGCGAGCAGTACTTC
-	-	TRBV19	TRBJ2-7	CASSIAGAYEQYF	TGTGCCAGTAGTATAGCGGGGGCCTACGAGCAGTACTTC
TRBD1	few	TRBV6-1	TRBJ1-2	CASSPERDSSYGYTF	TGTGCCAGCAGCCCGGAAAGGGACAGCTCCTATGGCTACACCTTC
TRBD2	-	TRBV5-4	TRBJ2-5	CASSLPGLAASETQYF	TGTGCCAGCAGCCTTCCGGGACTAGCCGCGTCAGAGACCCAGTACTTC
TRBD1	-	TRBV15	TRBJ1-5	CATSRRTGGIQPQHF	TGTGCCACCAGCAGACGGACAGGGGGCATTCAGCCCCAGCATTTT